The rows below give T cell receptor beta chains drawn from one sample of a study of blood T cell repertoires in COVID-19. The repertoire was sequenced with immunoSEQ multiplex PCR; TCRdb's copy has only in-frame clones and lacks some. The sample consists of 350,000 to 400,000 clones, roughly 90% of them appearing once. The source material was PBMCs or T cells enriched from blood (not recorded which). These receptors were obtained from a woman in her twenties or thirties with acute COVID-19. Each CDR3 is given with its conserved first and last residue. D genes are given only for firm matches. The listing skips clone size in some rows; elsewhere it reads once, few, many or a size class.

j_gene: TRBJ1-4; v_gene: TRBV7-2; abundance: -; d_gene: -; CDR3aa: CASSYNRATNEKLFF; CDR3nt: TGTGCCAGCAGCTACAACAGGGCAACTAATGAAAAACTGTTTTTT
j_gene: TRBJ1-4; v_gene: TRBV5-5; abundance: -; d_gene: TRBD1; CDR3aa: CASSSGQGGNEKLFF; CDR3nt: TGTGCCAGCAGCTCTGGACAGGGAGGGAATGAAAAACTGTTTTTT
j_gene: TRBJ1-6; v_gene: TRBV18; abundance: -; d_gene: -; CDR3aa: CASSPAGENSPLHF; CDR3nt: TGTGCCAGCTCACCAGCAGGGGAAAATTCACCCCTCCACTTT
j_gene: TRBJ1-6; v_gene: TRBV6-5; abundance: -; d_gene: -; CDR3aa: CASTNAGNSPLHF; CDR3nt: TGTGCCAGCACTAACGCGGGAAATTCACCCCTCCACTTT
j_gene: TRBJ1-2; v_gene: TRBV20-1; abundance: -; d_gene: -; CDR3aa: CSASQQGHSYGYTF; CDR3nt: TGCAGTGCTAGTCAACAGGGCCACTCCTATGGCTACACCTTC
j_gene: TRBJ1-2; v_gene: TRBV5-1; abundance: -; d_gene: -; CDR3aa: CASLNRDYYGYTF; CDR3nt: TGCGCCAGCCTTAACAGGGATTACTATGGCTACACCTTC
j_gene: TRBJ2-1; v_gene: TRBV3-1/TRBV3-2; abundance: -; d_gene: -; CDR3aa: CASSQVRVGRGEQFF; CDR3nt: TGTGCCAGCAGCCAAGTCAGGGTAGGTCGGGGGGAGCAGTTCTTC
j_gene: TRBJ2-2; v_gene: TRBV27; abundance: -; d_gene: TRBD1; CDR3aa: CASSSPRGTGELFF; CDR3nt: TGTGCCAGCAGTTCCCCCAGGGGGACCGGGGAGCTGTTTTTT
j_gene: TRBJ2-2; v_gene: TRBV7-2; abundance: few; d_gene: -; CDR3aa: CASSLLRSTGELFF; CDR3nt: TGTGCCAGCAGCTTATTGCGGTCCACCGGGGAGCTGTTTTTT
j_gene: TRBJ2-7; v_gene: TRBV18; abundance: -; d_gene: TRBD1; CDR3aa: CASSPGTGYHEQYF; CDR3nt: TGTGCCAGCTCACCGGGGACAGGGTACCACGAGCAGTACTTC
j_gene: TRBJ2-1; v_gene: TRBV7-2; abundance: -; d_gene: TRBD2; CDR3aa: CASSLVLAGSGEQFF; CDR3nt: TGTGCCAGCAGCTTAGTTCTAGCGGGGTCGGGTGAGCAGTTCTTC
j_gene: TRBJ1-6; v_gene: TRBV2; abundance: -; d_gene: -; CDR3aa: CASSVGDRNSPLHF; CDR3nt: TGTGCCAGCAGTGTCGGGGATCGGAATTCACCCCTCCACTTT
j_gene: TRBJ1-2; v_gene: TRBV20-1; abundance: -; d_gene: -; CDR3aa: CSASSLLANYGYTF; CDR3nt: TGCAGTGCTAGTAGTCTCCTAGCTAACTATGGCTACACCTTC
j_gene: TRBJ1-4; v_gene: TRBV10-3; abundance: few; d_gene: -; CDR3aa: CAISEGGRIEKLFF; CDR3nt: TGTGCCATCAGTGAAGGGGGACGTATTGAAAAACTGTTTTTT
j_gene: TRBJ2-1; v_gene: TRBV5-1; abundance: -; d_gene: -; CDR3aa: CASSLVAGPYNEQFF; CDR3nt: TGCGCCAGCAGCTTGGTGGCGGGGCCCTACAATGAGCAGTTCTTC
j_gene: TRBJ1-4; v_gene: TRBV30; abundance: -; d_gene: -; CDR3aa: CAWSPTRTGRVEKLFF; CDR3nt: TGTGCCTGGAGCCCAACCCGAACAGGAAGGGTCGAAAAACTGTTTTTT
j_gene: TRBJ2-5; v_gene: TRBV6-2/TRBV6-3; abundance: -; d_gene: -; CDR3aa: CASSRTTFQETQYF; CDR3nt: TGTGCCAGCAGCAGGACTACCTTCCAAGAGACCCAGTACTTC
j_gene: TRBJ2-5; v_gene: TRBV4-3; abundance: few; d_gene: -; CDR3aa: CASSQDPSSVETQYF; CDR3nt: TGCGCCAGCAGCCAAGATCCTAGCTCAGTGGAGACCCAGTACTTC
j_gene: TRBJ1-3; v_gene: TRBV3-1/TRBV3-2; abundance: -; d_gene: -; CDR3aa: CASSPGGPGNTIYF; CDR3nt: TGTGCCAGCAGCCCCGGGGGTCCTGGAAACACCATATATTTT
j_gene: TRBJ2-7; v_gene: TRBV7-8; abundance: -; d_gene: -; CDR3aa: CASSLNVDRLSYEQYF; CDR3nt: TGTGCCAGCAGCTTAAATGTGGACAGACTCTCCTACGAGCAGTACTTC
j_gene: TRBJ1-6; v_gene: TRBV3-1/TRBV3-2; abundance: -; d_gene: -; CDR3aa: CASSQGLDNSPLHF; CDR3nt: TGTGCCAGCAGCCAAGGGCTCGATAATTCACCCCTCCACTTT
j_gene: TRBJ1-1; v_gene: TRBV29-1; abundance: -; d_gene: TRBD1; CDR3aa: CSVGPSGGEATEAFF; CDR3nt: TGCAGCGTTGGCCCTTCAGGGGGCGAAGCCACTGAAGCTTTCTTT